This TCR beta chain was observed in a study of T-cell reconstitution after alpha-beta-depleted transplantation in children (dated by TCRdb to the mid-2010s). Context from the whole study: T-cell immune reconstitution after TCRalphabeta/CD19-depleted allogeneic hematopoietic cell transplantation in children was quantitatively tracked in the study by means of TCR repertoire profiling. Overall study results and their limits: The apparently early alphabetaT-cell count recovery about two months after transplant was reportedly dependent on only several hundred rapidly expanded clones derived from non-depleted graft cells. The frequencies of hyperexpanded clones fell over the following months, and after one year, T-cell counts and TCRbeta diversity were mostly attributed to newly produced T cells. The high TCRbeta diversity at day 60 in some patients was ascribed to recipient T cells and intrathymic progenitors that had survived conditioning.

Library construction relied on PCR. The sequencer was an Illumina HiSeq 2500. TCR libraries were prepared with molecular barcoding, using unique molecular identifiers to normalize TCRbeta repertoire quantification. TCRdb ran its own pipeline on the public reads, namely fastp trimming at Q25 and MiXCR clone calling, and kept in-frame beta chains. Rows are unified per CDR3 protein, each entry keeping the most common DNA and genes. The sample data list approximately 20,000 distinct CDR3 sequences, and roughly 13% of these were observed just once. The ten largest clones take up 35% of the sample. This clonotype was counted ten times or more. Its antigen is currently not known. Per-base qualities were not stored, and no clone one base away is much larger. What this sample's time point label stands for: day 60 (about 2 months) after transplantation. The treatment or condition tag for this specimen amounts to: allogeneic hematopoietic cell transplantation with graft depleted of TCRalphabeta T cells and CD19 B cells. Transplant recipients were children who received TCRalphabeta/CD19-depleted allogeneic hematopoietic cell grafts.

Taken from cysteine to phenylalanine, the CDR3 has 14 residues. The sequence is cut down to CDR3 DNA, 42 bases in frame from base 1. At the junction V is shortened by 2 bases and J by 5 bases; bases outside the gene matches: 8. The germline V gene (reference sequence) gives CDR1 as DFQATT and CDR2 as SNEGSKA. Sequencing used PBMCs, mostly from graft donor cells, obtained 60 days after TCRalphabeta/CD19-depleted stem cell transplant. This sequence originates from a female patient under 10 years old who had a stem cell transplant for congenital amegakaryocytic thrombocytopenia, so the T cells may come from the graft donor. This receptor chain uses TRBV20-1 and TRBJ2-5; 7 middle bases align to TRBD2. The nucleotides read TGCAGTGCTAGACACCTGACTAGCTGGGAGACCCAGTACTTC. This encodes CSARHLTSWETQYF.